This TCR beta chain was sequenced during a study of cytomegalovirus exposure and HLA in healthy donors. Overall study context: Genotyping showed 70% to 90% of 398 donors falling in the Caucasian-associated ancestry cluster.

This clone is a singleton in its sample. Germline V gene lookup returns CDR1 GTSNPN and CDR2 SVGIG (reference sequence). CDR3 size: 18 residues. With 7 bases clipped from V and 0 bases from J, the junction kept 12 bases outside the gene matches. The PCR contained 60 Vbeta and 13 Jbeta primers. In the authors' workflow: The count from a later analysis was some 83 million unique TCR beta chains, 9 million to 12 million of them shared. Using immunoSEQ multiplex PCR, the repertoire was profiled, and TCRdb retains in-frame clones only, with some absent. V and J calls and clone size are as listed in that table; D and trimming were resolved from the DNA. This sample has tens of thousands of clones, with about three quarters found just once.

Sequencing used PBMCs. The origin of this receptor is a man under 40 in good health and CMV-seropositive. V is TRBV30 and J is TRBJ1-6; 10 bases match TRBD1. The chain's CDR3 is CAYTSGTGASSYNSPLHF. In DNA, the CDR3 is TGTGCCTACACCTCAGGGACAGGGGCGAGCTCCTATAATTCACCCCTCCACTTT. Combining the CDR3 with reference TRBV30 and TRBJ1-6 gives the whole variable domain SQTIHQWPATLVQPVGSPLSLECTVEGTSNPNLYWYRQAAGRGLQLLFYSVGIGQISSEVPQNLSASRPQDRQFILSSKKLLLSDSGFYLCAYTSGTGASSYNSPLHFGNGTRLTVT.